The present T cell receptor beta chain was sequenced within a study of blood T cells in healthy people across ages. As for this clonotype: Its antigen is unidentified.

With 5 bases removed from V and 6 bases from J, the gap between germline ends came to 11 bases. The CDR3 loop spans 13 amino acids. Germline lookup yields CDR1 MNHEY and CDR2 SVGEGT. It was with a sample-barcoded 5' primer and a J-beta primer mix that a second PCR of about 6 to 12 cycles was run. TCRdb independently ran MiXCR on the 5' RACE reads; one entry per CDR3 protein. The sample includes 700,000 or so distinct CDR3 sequences, about 43% of them seen just once. Points from the study as a whole: CMV infection status of these donors was not known. Diversity figures derived from one million T cells were judged to underestimate the true value.

The source material was blood. This chain uses TRBV6-2 or TRBV6-3 with TRBJ2-1; possible D gene TRBD1, 6 bases. The receptor was isolated from an elderly man in good health. CDR3 sequence: CASSTQGGNEQFF. The CDR3 region has the DNA TGTGCCAGCAGTACACAGGGTGGCAATGAGCAGTTCTTC.